The 20 T cell receptor beta chains in this list originate from one sample, sequenced in a study of shared clonotypes between healthy human individuals. Selected positively for CCR7 and CD45RO-negative, naive CD8 cells excluded terminally differentiated effector memory CD45RA+ cells. TCRdb's table, derived via immunoSEQ multiplex PCR, lists solely in-frame clones and lacks some. The sample consists of almost 700,000 clones, around 92% of them appearing once. Sequenced input: naive CD8+ T cells sorted from blood. The receptors originated from a young man in good health.

The chain combines TRBV6-5 with TRBJ2-7; 7 nucleotides match TRBD1. Germline CDR1 and CDR2: MNHEY and SVGAGI. The CDR3 runs to 14 residues. Losses at the gene ends were 6 bases for V and 0 bases for J; bases not matched to a gene: 5. The CDR3 DNA is TGTGCCAGCAGGACCAGGGGGAGCTCCTACGAGCAGTACTTC. Translating gives CASRTRGSSYEQYF.

The CDR3 DNA is TGCGCCAGCAGCCAATACAGGGACCAAGAGACCCAGTACTTC. Protein sequence: CASSQYRDQETQYF. The chain is built from TRBV4-3 and TRBJ2-5; maybe TRBD1 (6 bases). Trimming removed 2 bases from V and 0 bases from J, with 7 bases in between. The CDR3 has 14 amino acids. The germline gives CDR1 LGHNA, CDR2 YSLEER.

The chain has TRBV10-3 and TRBJ2-2; D is ambiguous. The V end lost 2 bases, the J end lost 6 bases, and 10 bases lay between the germline ends. The CDR3 is 14 amino acids. CDR1 is ENHRY, CDR2 SYGVKD, per germline. CDR3 in DNA: TGTGCCATCAGTGAGAACAATCGGGCCGGGGAGCTGTTTTTT. This sequence encodes CAISENNRAGELFF.

V and J are TRBV28 and TRBJ1-5; possible D gene TRBD1, 5 bases. Trimming pared 5 bases from V and 6 bases from J, leaving 20 bases between. The length of the CDR3 is 16 residues. Germline-derived CDR1 and CDR2 are MDHEN and SYDVKM. The CDR3 sequence: CASSLPDSPSIQPQHF. The CDR3 DNA reads TGTGCCAGCAGTCTCCCCGACAGCCCCAGTATTCAGCCCCAGCATTTT.

The chain has TRBV27 and TRBJ2-7; TRBD2 is a possible D gene (5 bases). This CDR3 is 13 amino acids long. With 3 bases removed from V and 5 bases from J, the gap between germline ends came to 11 bases. Germline V gene lookup returns CDR1 MNHEY and CDR2 SMNVEV (reference sequence). CDR3 coding DNA: TGTGCCAGCAGTTTTAGAGGGCCGGACGAGCAGTACTTC. Its protein product is CASSFRGPDEQYF.

The gene calls are TRBV4-1 and TRBJ2-5; tentative D call: TRBD2 (5 bases). Germline-derived CDR1 and CDR2 are MGHRA and YSYEKL. The CDR3 totals 14 residues. V was pared by 3 bases and J by 3 bases, with 11 bases between. CDR3 nucleotides: TGCGCCAGCAGCCAGGCCCCCGGGGAAGAGACCCAGTACTTC. It translates to CASSQAPGEETQYF.

J is TRBJ2-1 and V is TRBV4-1; TRBD2 agrees at 13 bases. J lost 8 bases, V lost 3 bases, and 13 bases had no gene match. CDR1 MGHRA and CDR2 YSYEKL come from the germline V gene. CDR3 length: 18 residues. CDR3 bases: TGCGCCAGCAGCCATCGAACGGATGGGACTAGCGGGATCCATGAGCAGTTCTTC. It codes for CASSHRTDGTSGIHEQFF.

CDR3 region: CAWRLGFSYEQYF. Here the CDR3 DNA reads TGTGCCTGGAGGTTAGGATTCTCCTACGAGCAGTACTTC. J is TRBJ2-7 and V is TRBV30; no clear D gene. Germline-derived CDR1 and CDR2 are GTSNPN and SVGIG (reference sequence). CDR3 length equals 13 residues. V was shortened by 3 bases and J by 0 bases, with 9 bases between the two germline ends.

The sample holds one count of this clone. The chain recombines TRBV4-3 with TRBJ2-1; D not certain. The CDR3 spans 14 residues. The germline gives CDR1 LGHNA, CDR2 YSLEER. V dropped 0 bases and J dropped 5 bases, with 8 bases sitting between them. The CDR3 DNA follows: TGCGCCAGCAGCCAAGATGGAGAAAACAATGAGCAGTTCTTC. Residues: CASSQDGENNEQFF.

The chain links TRBV11-1 to TRBJ2-7; D is uncertain. The germline V and J ends were trimmed by 4 bases and 3 bases, with 7 bases remaining between them. Germline V gene data show CDR1 as SGHAT and CDR2 as FQDESV (reference sequence). The CDR3 has 12 amino acids. The CDR3, as DNA: TGTGCCAGCAGCTCAGTCCACTACGAGCAGTACTTC. Translating gives CASSSVHYEQYF.

The chain links TRBV7-9 to TRBJ1-3; D not certain. Germline loops: CDR1 SEHNR, CDR2 FQNEAQ (reference sequence). CDR3 length equals 12 residues. Trimming cost V 2 bases and J 8 bases, with 7 bases left between them. Here the CDR3 DNA reads TGTGCCAGCAGCTTATACGGGGACACCATATATTTT. Its translation: CASSLYGDTIYF. Full variable domain (outside the CDR3, taken from reference TRBV7-9 and TRBJ1-3): DTGVSQNPRHKITKRGQNVTFRCDPISEHNRLYWYRQTLGQGPEFLTYFQNEAQLEKSRLLSDRFSAERPKGSFSTLEIQRTEQGDSAMYLCASSLYGDTIYFGEGSWLTVV.

The chain employs TRBV5-4 and TRBJ2-3, with D tentatively TRBD1 (5 bases). The CDR3 has 14 residues. V lost 4 bases and J 5 bases, leaving 14 bases between the germline ends. Germline V gene data show CDR1 as SGHNT and CDR2 as YYREEE (reference sequence). CDR3 coding DNA: TGTGCCAGCAGCCCACAGGACCGGATAGATACGCAGTATTTT. This gives the protein CASSPQDRIDTQYF.

This clone came up once. The chain is built from TRBV27 and TRBJ2-2, with D possibly matching TRBD1 (5 bases). The CDR3 has 15 amino acids. From germline, CDR1 is MNHEY and CDR2 SMNVEV (reference sequence). V was cut by 0 bases and J by 7 bases, with 12 bases left in between. This chain's CDR3 is CASSLSAGSNGELFF. The DNA of the CDR3 is TGTGCCAGCAGTTTATCGGCAGGGTCGAACGGGGAGCTGTTTTTT.

The chain links TRBV15 to TRBJ2-1; 8 positions agree with TRBD1. Germline CDR1 reads LNHNV; CDR2 reads YYDKDF (reference sequence). The CDR3 contains 15 residues. V shed 0 bases and J 8 bases; nucleotides not matched to a gene: 6. The CDR3, as DNA: TGTGCCACCAGCAGAGATGGACAGGGTTGGGATGAGCAGTTCTTC. Amino acid sequence: CATSRDGQGWDEQFF.

The gene calls are TRBV30 and TRBJ2-7; 7 bases match TRBD1. This CDR3 region has 13 residues. Trimming removed 6 bases from V and 0 bases from J; junction bases left unmatched: 5. Germline CDR1 reads GTSNPN; CDR2 reads SVGIG (reference sequence). CDR3 region: CACPGQYSYEQYF. CDR3 sequence (DNA): TGTGCCTGCCCGGGACAGTACTCCTACGAGCAGTACTTC.

This clone was seen only a few times. This sequence joins TRBV13 and TRBJ1-5; 9 bases map to TRBD1. CDR1 is PRHDT, CDR2 FYEKMQ, per germline (reference sequence). CDR3 size: 14 residues. V lost 4 bases, J lost 7 bases, and 5 bases stayed unmatched. The CDR3 DNA reads as TGTGCCAGCAGCTCGACAGGGGGAGGGCAGCCCCAGCATTTT. This encodes CASSSTGGGQPQHF. Combining the CDR3 with reference TRBV13 and TRBJ1-5 gives the whole variable domain AAGVIQSPRHLIKEKRETATLKCYPIPRHDTVYWYQQGPGQDPQFLISFYEKMQSDKGSIPDRFSAQQFSDYHSELNMSSLELGDSALYFCASSSTGGGQPQHFGDGTRLSIL.

This chain links TRBV7-6 with TRBJ2-2, with 12 positions matching TRBD2. The junction had 7 bases not matched to a gene; V was cut back by 1 base and J by 13 bases. This CDR3 region has 15 residues. CDR1 is SGHVS and CDR2 is FNYEAQ in the germline V gene. CDR3 nucleotides: TGTGCCAGCAGCTTAGAGCCGGGACTAGCGGGTTTGCTGTTTTTT. It encodes CASSLEPGLAGLLFF.

The sample holds one count of this clone. This chain uses TRBV7-9 with TRBJ2-1, with D maybe TRBD1 (6 bases). This CDR3 has 16 amino acids. In germline, CDR1 is SEHNR, CDR2 FQNEAQ (reference sequence). The germline V and J ends were trimmed by 4 bases and 4 bases, with 17 bases remaining between them. This CDR3 reads CASSYSTGYRYNEQFF. The CDR3 nucleotides are TGTGCCAGCAGCTATTCCACAGGGTATCGGTACAATGAGCAGTTCTTC.

The table lists this clone with a count of one. CDR3 nucleotides: TGTGCCAGCAGTTCCCAATATTCACTCAACAGCAATGAGCAGTTCTTC. Translating it yields CASSSQYSLNSNEQFF. The chain employs TRBV27 and TRBJ2-1; D is uncertain. V was trimmed by 4 bases and J by 6 bases, leaving 19 bases between them. There are 16 residues in the CDR3. CDR1 MNHEY and CDR2 SMNVEV come from the germline V gene (reference sequence).

V gene TRBV9 combines with J gene TRBJ2-2, with D hard to call. The germline V and J ends were trimmed by 4 bases and 5 bases, with 6 bases remaining between them. The germline gives CDR1 SGDLS, CDR2 YYNGEE. The CDR3 covers 12 residues. CDR3 nucleotide sequence: TGTGCCAGCAGCACCCATACCGGGGAGCTGTTTTTT. Translating it yields CASSTHTGELFF.